Listed below are T cell receptor beta chains from one sample, sequenced in a study of CD4+ T cells in melanoma. The method was immunoSEQ multiplex PCR; TCRdb's version includes in-frame clones alone and lacks a portion of them. Of 7,500 to 10,000 clones listed, 73% were seen once; the top ten hold around 24%. The sequenced material came from cells from a culture (not recorded whether cultured in vitro). These receptors were collected from a human donor with melanoma. Both conserved end residues are part of each CDR3. D genes are given only for firm matches. Size is omitted from some rows. Given values are once, few, many or a class for expanded clones.

NA TRBJ2-7 TRBV5-5 NA 15 TGTGCCAGCAGCTACCGCGTCGGGGTGGGCTACGAGCAGTACTTC CASSYRVGVGYEQYF
NA TRBJ2-3 TRBV5-4 once 13 TGTGCCAGCAGCTTGGTAGCGACAGATACGCAGTATTTT CASSLVATDTQYF
TRBD2 TRBJ2-1 TRBV27 NA 15 TGTGCCAGCATTTCACTAGCGGGGGGTGGTAATGAGCAGTTCTTC CASISLAGGGNEQFF
TRBD2 TRBJ2-5 TRBV11-2 NA 18 TGTGCCAGCAGCTTAGAGGCTAGCGGGGGGGCAACTAGAAAGACCCAGTACTTC CASSLEASGGATRKTQYF
TRBD1 TRBJ1-5 TRBV5-8 NA 14 TGTGCCAGCAGCGGTGGCAGGGGGGAGCAGCCCCAGCATTTT CASSGGRGEQPQHF
TRBD1 TRBJ2-7 TRBV7-3 few 15 TGTGCCAGCAGCGTGTCCGGGACAGGCGCCTACGAGCAGTACTTC CASSVSGTGAYEQYF
NA TRBJ2-2 TRBV7-6 NA 15 TGTGCCAGCAGCTTAGCGGAGGGGAACACCGGGGAGCTGTTTTTT CASSLAEGNTGELFF
TRBD1 TRBJ1-4 TRBV7-9 NA 17 TGTGCCAGCAGCTTGTTACAGGGGGGCGCCACTAATGAAAAACTGTTTTTT CASSLLQGGATNEKLFF
NA TRBJ2-7 TRBV30 NA 12 TGTGCCTGGAATGAAGGGTGGGAGGAGCAGTACTTC CAWNEGWEEQYF
NA TRBJ1-2 TRBV7-9 NA 15 TGTGCCAGCAGCCCGATCGTGACGGGGCTTAATGGCTACACCTTC CASSPIVTGLNGYTF
TRBD1 TRBJ1-5 TRBV6-6 few 16 TGTGCCAGCCGCGTGACAGGGGGAAATAGCAATCAGCCCCAGCATTTT CASRVTGGNSNQPQHF
NA TRBJ2-7 TRBV19 NA 15 TGTGCCAGTAGTATACGACCAGGGGTCTCCTACGAGCAGTACTTC CASSIRPGVSYEQYF
TRBD1 TRBJ1-2 TRBV4-1 NA 15 TGCGCCAGCAGCCTACAGGAGGGGGCGAACTATGGCTACACCTTC CASSLQEGANYGYTF
TRBD2 TRBJ2-7 TRBV6-5 NA 16 TGTGCCAGCAGTTCCGGACTAGCGGGGGGCTCGTACGAGCAGTACTTC CASSSGLAGGSYEQYF
NA TRBJ1-5 TRBV6-5 few 14 TGTGCCAGCAAAGAGAACACTAGGTTCGAGCCCCAGCATTTT CASKENTRFEPQHF
TRBD2 TRBJ2-1 TRBV13 NA 13 TGTGCCCAAAAGAGGCGGGGAGGGGATGAGCAGTTCTTC CAQKRRGGDEQFF
NA TRBJ1-1 TRBV10-3 NA 12 TGTGCCATCAGTGGAGGGAACACTGAAGCTTTCTTT CAISGGNTEAFF
TRBD1 TRBJ1-2 TRBV5-4 NA 13 TGTGCCAGCAGCCAGACAGGGAAGCGAGACTACACCTTC CASSQTGKRDYTF
NA TRBJ1-2 TRBV10-3 NA 13 TGTGCCATCAGTGAGACGGGAAACTATGGCTACACCTTC CAISETGNYGYTF
NA TRBJ1-2 TRBV30 NA 13 TGTGCCTCCCCTGGGCAGTTCGGCTATGGCTACACCTTC CASPGQFGYGYTF
NA TRBJ2-3 TRBV29-1 NA 14 TGCAGCGTTGTCAGTCGGAGCCTCGGGGATACGCAGTATTTT CSVVSRSLGDTQYF
NA TRBJ1-1 TRBV7-9 NA 13 TGTGCCAGCACCTTAGGGGGTCGCACTGAAGCTTTCTTT CASTLGGRTEAFF
NA TRBJ1-4 TRBV2 NA 17 TGTGCCAGCAGTGATTGGGCAGGCCTTGCAACTAATGAAAAACTGTTTTTT CASSDWAGLATNEKLFF
NA TRBJ1-2 TRBV5-4 NA 15 TGTGCCAGCAGCTCAGATGACAGGTCCTTGTCGGGCTACACCTTC CASSSDDRSLSGYTF
TRBD1 TRBJ2-3 TRBV30 NA 13 TGTGCCTGGAGTGTAGCCCGGACAGGGCAGGCGTATTTT CAWSVARTGQAYF
NA TRBJ2-7 TRBV6-6 once 11 TGTGCCAGCAGTCATCGATACGAGCAGTACTTC CASSHRYEQYF
NA TRBJ1-2 TRBV6-1 NA 13 TGTGCCAGCAGTGAATCTGACAGGCGTGGCTACACCTTC CASSESDRRGYTF
TRBD1 TRBJ2-7 TRBV18 NA 18 TGTGCCAGCTCACCCCAATCCGGGACAGGGGGTTACTCCTACGAGCAGTACTTC CASSPQSGTGGYSYEQYF
TRBD1 TRBJ2-5 TRBV5-8 NA 14 TGTGCCAGCAGCTTGCAGGGGGCCGTGGGGACCCAGTACTTC CASSLQGAVGTQYF
NA TRBJ1-1 TRBV6-5 NA 14 TGTGCCAGCAGTTACTTACAGGGAAACACTGAAGCTTTCTTT CASSYLQGNTEAFF
NA TRBJ1-1 TRBV18 NA 13 TGTGCCAGCTCACTAGACAAGAACACTGAAGCTTTCTTT CASSLDKNTEAFF
NA TRBJ2-2 TRBV5-4 once 14 TGTGCCAGCAGCTTACGACAGGCCACCGGGGAGCTGTTTTTT CASSLRQATGELFF
TRBD2 TRBJ2-7 TRBV15 NA 16 TGTGCCACCAGCAGAGAATACGGTAGCGGGGGATACGAGCAGTACTTC CATSREYGSGGYEQYF
NA TRBJ2-1 TRBV7-2 once 16 TGTGCCAGCAGCCGGACGGGCGGGGCGTCCTACAATGAGCAGTTCTTC CASSRTGGASYNEQFF
NA TRBJ2-3 TRBV28 NA 12 TGTGCCACCCGATTAAGCACAGATACGCAGTATTTT CATRLSTDTQYF
NA TRBJ2-3 TRBV7-9 NA 14 TGTGCCAGCAGCTTAGGTAGGGCGGCAGATACGCAGTATTTT CASSLGRAADTQYF
NA TRBJ2-5 TRBV7-8 NA 14 TGTGCCAGCAGCTTACGGTTGGGGGCCAAGACCCAGTACTTC CASSLRLGAKTQYF
NA TRBJ2-1 TRBV5-1 NA 14 TGCGCCAGTGCTCCGGGGGACCTCTACAATGAGCAGTTCTTC CASAPGDLYNEQFF
NA TRBJ2-3 TRBV2 NA 15 TGTGCCAGCAGTGGACGGGCGGGATTCACAGATACGCAGTATTTT CASSGRAGFTDTQYF
TRBD1 TRBJ1-5 TRBV6-5 NA 15 TGTGCCAGCAGCCCGGACAGGGGCCCCAATCAGCCCCAGCATTTT CASSPDRGPNQPQHF
NA TRBJ2-2 TRBV7-8 NA 14 TGTGCCAGCAGGCAGGGTCAGGGGACCGGGGAGCTGTTTTTT CASRQGQGTGELFF
TRBD2 TRBJ2-1 TRBV30 NA 16 TGTGCCTGGAGCGGAACCGGGACTAGCGGTTACAATGAGCAGTTCTTC CAWSGTGTSGYNEQFF
TRBD2 TRBJ2-2 TRBV5-1 NA 18 TGCGCCAGCAGCTTGGCCGCGACTAGCGGGGTGGACACCGGGGAGCTGTTTTTT CASSLAATSGVDTGELFF
NA TRBJ1-5 TRBV28 NA 16 TGTGCCAGCAGTTTATGGGGCAGGGGCAGCAATCAGCCCCAGCATTTT CASSLWGRGSNQPQHF
NA TRBJ2-1 TRBV4-2 NA 19 TGTGCCAGCAGCCAAGAGGGGGGGGCTAGCCGGAGCTCCTACAATGAGCAGTTCTTC CASSQEGGASRSSYNEQFF
TRBD1 TRBJ1-2 TRBV10-2 NA 13 TGCGCCAGCAGTCCAGGGGGCCGTCGGGGCTACACCTTC CASSPGGRRGYTF
TRBD1 TRBJ1-4 TRBV30 NA 14 TGTGCCTGGAGGGCCGGGACAGGCAATGAAAAACTGTTTTTT CAWRAGTGNEKLFF
NA TRBJ1-5 TRBV6-5 NA 13 TGTGCCAGCAGAACCACCCTGAATCAGCCCCAGCATTTT CASRTTLNQPQHF
NA TRBJ2-7 TRBV7-9 NA 14 TGTGCCAGCAGCTTAGCTGGGGACTCCTACGAGCAGTACTTC CASSLAGDSYEQYF
TRBD2 TRBJ2-1 TRBV3-1/TRBV3-2 NA 16 TGTGCCAGCAGCCAAGGTGTTAGCGGGGGGGCCGGCGAGCAGTTCTTC CASSQGVSGGAGEQFF
TRBD1 TRBJ2-1 TRBV4-1 NA 15 TGCGCCAGCAGCCAGGACAGGGGTACCTACAATGAGCAGTTCTTC CASSQDRGTYNEQFF
TRBD1 TRBJ2-7 TRBV2 NA 13 TGTGCCAGCAGTGGGACAGGGGCGGTCGAGCAGTACTTC CASSGTGAVEQYF
TRBD2 TRBJ2-7 TRBV3-1/TRBV3-2 NA 14 TGTGCCAGCAGTCGTACGGGGCGGGGGGGCGAGCAGTACTTC CASSRTGRGGEQYF
TRBD2 TRBJ2-2 TRBV13 few 18 TGTGCCAGCAGCCCAGCCGGGACTAGCGGGGGAGGCACCGGGGAGCTGTTTTTT CASSPAGTSGGGTGELFF
NA TRBJ1-1 TRBV6-6 NA 15 TGTGCCAGCAGTTACTCGTGGGGGACGAACACTGAAGCTTTCTTT CASSYSWGTNTEAFF